These 21 T cell receptor beta chains came from one sample sequenced in a study of OX40 agonist ivuxolimab in advanced cancers. Measured with immunoSEQ multiplex PCR; TCRdb has only the in-frame clones, and not every one. The sample has just over 80,000 clones, 70% to 90% seen once. Sequenced material: CD4+ or CD8+ T cells sorted from blood, taken in a trial of the OX40 agonist ivuxolimab. The receptors come from an adult with an advanced solid tumor such as melanoma, head and neck, liver or kidney cancer.

The genes are TRBV7-3 and TRBJ2-5; 7 nucleotides line up with TRBD1. The CDR3 runs 15 residues. V lost 5 bases and J lost 5; bases outside the gene matches: 11. The V gene's germline CDR1 is SGHTA and CDR2 FQGTGA. In nucleotides, the CDR3 is TGTGCCAGCAGCCCCGGTACAGGGGTTAGGGAGACCCAGTACTTC. This sequence encodes CASSPGTGVRETQYF.

This chain links TRBV18 with TRBJ2-3, with TRBD2 matching 9 bases. V dropped 2 bases and J dropped 4; count of bases not matched to a gene: 10. This CDR3 region has 17 residues. Germline CDR1 reads KGHSH; CDR2 reads LQKENI. Written as DNA, the CDR3 is TGTGCCAGCTCACCAAAGGCGGGGGGGCCAGGGGCAGATACGCAGTATTTT. Its protein product is CASSPKAGGPGADTQYF.

This sequence joins TRBV14 and TRBJ2-2; 12 bases map to TRBD1. In germline, CDR1 is SGHDN, CDR2 FVKESK. The length of the CDR3 is 15 residues. V lost 4 bases, J lost 3 bases, and 0 bases stayed unmatched. For the CDR3, the DNA is TGTGCCAGCAGCCGGGACAGGGGGCACACCGGGGAGCTGTTTTTT. Encoded protein: CASSRDRGHTGELFF.

J is TRBJ2-2 and V is TRBV30; D not certain. The CDR3 extends over 13 amino acids. V lost 2 bases and J lost 8, with 12 bases in between. The germline V gene has CDR1 GTSNPN and CDR2 SVGIG (reference sequence). This CDR3 is CAWSRGGAGELFF. CDR3 DNA sequence: TGTGCCTGGAGTCGTGGCGGCGCTGGGGAGCTGTTTTTT.

V and J are TRBV5-1 and TRBJ2-4; 12 bases align to TRBD1. This CDR3 is 20 amino acids long. V shed 4 bases, J shed 1 base, and the junction held 15 bases outside the gene matches. Germline V lookup: CDR1 SGHRS, CDR2 YFSETQ. The CDR3 nucleotides are TGCGCCAGCAGCCCGGTGGGGGGACAGGGGGCGGTGATGGCCAAAAACATTCAGTACTTC. Translation gives CASSPVGGQGAVMAKNIQYF.

J is TRBJ1-1 and V is TRBV6-5, with a possible D match to TRBD1 (6 bases). With 8 bases removed from V and 5 bases from J, the gap between germline ends came to 18 bases. This CDR3 has 14 residues. The germline V gene encodes CDR1 MNHEY and CDR2 SVGAGI. In nucleotides, the CDR3 is TGTGCCAGCTGGGGGGGCAATCGAAGGACTGAAGCTTTCTTT. Protein: CASWGGNRRTEAFF.

This clone was counted between two and nine times. The chain is built from TRBV7-2 and TRBJ1-2; perhaps TRBD1 as D (6 bases). The germline V gene has CDR1 SGHTA and CDR2 FQGNSA. CDR3 size: 15 residues. V lost 5 bases to trimming and J lost 1 base, with 14 bases between them. Written as DNA, the CDR3 is TGTGCCAGCAGCCCTAGGGGGGGGTTTAACTATGGCTACACCTTC. Protein sequence: CASSPRGGFNYGYTF.

V is TRBV27 and J is TRBJ2-2; D gene ambiguous. Per germline, CDR1 MNHEY and CDR2 SMNVEV (reference sequence). CDR3 length: 14 residues. The ends were cut back, 3 bases at V and 2 bases at J, with 7 bases in the middle. CDR3 protein: CASSFLRNTGELFF. CDR3 coding DNA: TGTGCCAGCAGTTTCTTGAGAAACACCGGGGAGCTGTTTTTT.

This chain links TRBV7-9 with TRBJ2-3, with a weak D call TRBD1 (5 bases). V was trimmed by 0 bases and J by 6 bases, leaving 13 bases between them. The length of the CDR3 is 15 residues. CDR1 and CDR2 (germline): SEHNR, FQNEAQ (reference sequence). The CDR3 is CASSLARQGLDTQYF. CDR3 nucleotide sequence: TGTGCCAGCAGCTTAGCGCGGCAGGGCTTGGATACGCAGTATTTT.

The genes are TRBV28 and TRBJ2-7; D possibly corresponds to TRBD2 (6 bases). Trimming took 6 bases from V and 2 from J, leaving 17 bases between them. Germline lookup yields CDR1 MDHEN and CDR2 SYDVKM. CDR3 length equals 15 residues. The CDR3 here is CASSPPQRAAYEQYF. Written as DNA, the CDR3 is TGTGCCAGCAGCCCACCCCAGCGGGCGGCCTACGAGCAGTACTTC.

The V gene is TRBV29-1, the J gene TRBJ1-2; 11 nucleotides match TRBD1. This CDR3 contains 16 residues. Germline assignment: CDR1 SQVTM and CDR2 ANQGSEA. After removal of 1 base from V and 3 bases from J, the junction contained 7 bases not matched to a gene. For the CDR3, the DNA is TGCAGCGTTGAAGGGGACAGGGGGTGGTCAGACTATGGCTACACCTTC. Amino acids: CSVEGDRGWSDYGYTF. Drawing the rest from reference TRBV29-1 and TRBJ1-2, the complete variable domain is SAVISQKPSRDICQRGTSLTIQCQVDSQVTMMFWYRQQPGQSLTLIATANQGSEATYESGFVIDKFPISRPNLTFSTLTVSNMSPEDSSIYLCSVEGDRGWSDYGYTFGSGTRLTVV.

The V and J genes are TRBV18 and TRBJ2-2, with 9 bases lining up with TRBD1. The germline CDR1 and CDR2 sequences are KGHSH and LQKENI. The ends lost 2 bases at V and 7 bases at J; junction bases unmatched: 2. This CDR3 has 14 amino acids. As DNA, the CDR3 is TGTGCCAGCTCACCAGGGACAGGGAACGGGGAGCTGTTTTTT. Translating gives CASSPGTGNGELFF.

A few counts support this clone. The DNA for the CDR3 is TGTGCCAGCAGCTTAGTGACAGGGCGAAACACCGGGGAGCTGTTTTTT. This encodes CASSLVTGRNTGELFF. The chain is built from TRBV7-8 and TRBJ2-2, with 7 bases that match TRBD1. Trimming removed 1 base from V and 2 bases from J; junction bases left unmatched: 4. This CDR3 has 16 amino acids. Germline CDR1 reads SGHVS; CDR2 reads FQNEAQ.

This chain connects TRBV19 to TRBJ1-5; D ambiguous. Trimming pared 4 bases from V and 2 bases from J, leaving 18 bases between. Germline V gene data show CDR1 as LNHDA and CDR2 as SQIVND (reference sequence). The CDR3 is 17 amino acids. The CDR3 nucleotides are TGTGCCAGTAGTACGTTTGAAGGAAAGGGCCGCAATCAGCCCCAGCATTTT. It translates to CASSTFEGKGRNQPQHF.

This sequence joins TRBV18 and TRBJ1-2; D is perhaps TRBD1 (5 bases). The CDR3 is 13 residues long. Germline CDR1 and CDR2: KGHSH and LQKENI. The ends were cut back, 4 bases at V and 8 bases at J, with 14 bases in the middle. The CDR3 DNA reads as TGTGCCAGCTCACGAGACAGCTCCGGCGGCTACACCTTC. It encodes CASSRDSSGGYTF. The whole variable domain, remainder taken from reference TRBV18 and TRBJ1-2, is NAGVMQNPRHLVRRRGQEARLRCSPMKGHSHVYWYRQLPEEGLKFMVYLQKENIIDESGMPKERFSAEFPKEGPSILRIQQVVRGDSAAYFCASSRDSSGGYTFGSGTRLTVV.

V gene TRBV5-8 combines with J gene TRBJ2-7; 12 bases map to TRBD2. Germline CDR1 is SGHTS and CDR2 is YDEGEE. V dropped 5 bases and J dropped 1; count of bases not matched to a gene: 10. The CDR3 runs to 17 residues. DNA of the CDR3: TGTGCCAGCAGACACTGGACTAGCGGGGTGAGATCCTACGAGCAGTACTTC. Amino acid sequence: CASRHWTSGVRSYEQYF.

The V call is TRBV7-2, the J call TRBJ1-2; D might be TRBD1 (5 bases). The CDR3 loop spans 15 amino acids. From germline, CDR1 is SGHTA and CDR2 FQGNSA. Trimming stripped 4 bases from V and 2 bases from J, with 14 bases between. The CDR3 sequence is CASSSVGRENYGYTF. In DNA form, the CDR3 reads TGTGCCAGCAGCTCCGTAGGCAGGGAGAACTATGGCTACACCTTC.

The chain uses TRBV12-5 and TRBJ2-2; 8 positions agree with TRBD1. The CDR3 consists of 15 residues. Germline V CDR1 and CDR2: LGHNT, FRNRAP. V lost 6 bases, J lost 5 bases, and 8 bases stayed unmatched. CDR3 coding DNA: TGTGCTAGTGGCCCCGGACAGGGTCGGACCGGGGAGCTGTTTTTT. This codes for CASGPGQGRTGELFF. The full variable domain, rest sourced from reference TRBV12-5 and TRBJ2-2, is DARVTQTPRHKVTEMGQEVTMRCQPILGHNTVFWYRQTMMQGLELLAYFRNRAPLDDSGMPKDRFSAEMPDATLATLKIQPSEPRDSAVYFCASGPGQGRTGELFFGEGSRLTVL.

This chain links TRBV2 with TRBJ1-4; 8 bases map to TRBD1. The germline gives CDR1 SNHLY, CDR2 FYNNEI. The CDR3 is made up of 17 amino acids. V gave up 0 bases and J gave up 7 bases; unmatched junction bases: 10. CDR3 in DNA: TGTGCCAGCAGTGAAGCGGTTCCAGGGGGCCTTGGTGAAAAACTGTTTTTT. It codes for CASSEAVPGGLGEKLFF.

This rearrangement joins TRBV30 to TRBJ1-2; D unresolved. V shed 1 base and J shed 7 bases, with 10 bases lying between them. Germline V gene sequence: CDR1 GTSNPN, CDR2 SVGIG (reference sequence). The CDR3 covers 12 residues. For the CDR3, the DNA is TGTGCCTGGAGTGGTTATGTCGGTGGCTACACCTTC. Amino acids: CAWSGYVGGYTF.

The DNA for the CDR3 is TGTGCCACCAGCAGAGTCGTGTGGGGCTATGGCTACACCTTC. Protein product: CATSRVVWGYGYTF. The genes are TRBV15 and TRBJ1-2; D uncertain. This CDR3 spans 14 amino acids. Deletions cut 1 base from V and 4 bases from J, with 10 bases between. CDR1 is LNHNV, CDR2 YYDKDF, per germline (reference sequence).